This is a list of T cell receptor beta chains from one sample in a study of T cell repertoires in cytomegalovirus infection. These receptors are not linked to any known antigen. Via MiXCR, TCRdb re-called the reads, giving one row per CDR3 protein. The data contain 150,000 to 200,000 distinct CDR3 sequences, 20% to 25% of them singletons. Sequenced here: CD8+ T cells from cultured PBMCs, sampled from culture after CMV antigen stimulation. The receptors come from a human donor in good health (CMV status not recorded). Some clones in this sample may be carry-over from other donors' samples. Each CDR3 is given without its conserved first and last residue.

v_call,j_call,cdr3_aa
TRBV11-2,TRBJ1-5,ASSLAPHQPQH
TRBV7-2,TRBJ2-7,ASSLGHAVEQY
TRBV4-3,TRBJ2-7,ASSHSSWAQKYEQY
TRBV12-3/TRBV12-4,TRBJ2-1,ASSFIERGRNEQF
TRBV6-6,TRBJ1-6,ASSYRQANSPLH
TRBV6-5,TRBJ2-7,ASSSDRRGDEQY
TRBV12-3/TRBV12-4,TRBJ1-4,ASSYRSAATNEKLF
TRBV7-6,TRBJ1-3,ASSLSGSSSGNTIY
TRBV7-2,TRBJ2-7,ASSFGQGDYEQY
TRBV6-5,TRBJ2-7,ASSYRRDLHSYEQY
TRBV11-1,TRBJ2-3,ASSPSLAGGPYTQY
TRBV12-3/TRBV12-4,TRBJ1-3,ASILEGDSGNTIY
TRBV12-3/TRBV12-4,TRBJ1-5,ASNFDGTLNQPQH
TRBV6-1,TRBJ1-2,ASSTRSLYGYT
TRBV19,TRBJ1-3,ASSPSGRNSGNTIY
TRBV7-8,TRBJ2-3,ASSHEPGTFLSTDTQY
TRBV27,TRBJ2-1,ASSLTGGGVVEQF
TRBV4-1,TRBJ1-1,ASSRLQGDTEAF